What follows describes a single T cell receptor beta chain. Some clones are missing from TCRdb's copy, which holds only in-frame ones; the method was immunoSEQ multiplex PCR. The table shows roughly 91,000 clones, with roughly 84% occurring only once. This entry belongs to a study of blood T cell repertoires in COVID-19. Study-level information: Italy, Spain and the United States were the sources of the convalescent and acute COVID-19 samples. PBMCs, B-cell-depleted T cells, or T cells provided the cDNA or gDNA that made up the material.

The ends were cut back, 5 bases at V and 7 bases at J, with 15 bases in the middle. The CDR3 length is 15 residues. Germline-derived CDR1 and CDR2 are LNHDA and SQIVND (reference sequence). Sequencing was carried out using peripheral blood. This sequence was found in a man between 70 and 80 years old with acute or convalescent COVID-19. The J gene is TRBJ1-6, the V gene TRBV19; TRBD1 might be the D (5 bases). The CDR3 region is CASSGGEAGNSPLHF. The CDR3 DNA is TGTGCCAGTAGTGGAGGGGAGGCGGGGAATTCACCCCTCCACTTT.